What follows is one T cell receptor (beta chain) and its context. The sample comes from a study of cytomegalovirus exposure and HLA in healthy donors. The CDR3 consists of 15 residues. V lost 4 bases, J lost 2 bases, and 3 bases stayed unmatched. In germline, CDR1 is ENHRY, CDR2 SYGVKD. PCR was performed using 60 Vbeta and 13 Jbeta primers. Sequencing was performed with immunoSEQ multiplex PCR; in TCRdb, only in-frame clones are kept and a portion is missing. Recorded here are around 150,000 clones; the top ten clones represent 1% to 1.5%. Sequenced input: PBMCs. The chain is built from TRBV10-3 and TRBJ1-1, with 11 positions matching TRBD1. This clonotype was obtained from a woman aged 60 to 75 in good health and CMV-seronegative. The CDR3 spells CAISAGQGVNTEAFF. CDR3 nucleotides: TGTGCCATCAGTGCGGGACAGGGGGTCAACACTGAAGCTTTCTTT.